Listed here are 21 T cell receptor beta chains from one sample, sequenced in a study of PD-1 blockade in classical Hodgkin lymphoma. The method was immunoSEQ multiplex PCR; TCRdb's version includes in-frame clones alone and lacks a portion of them. The sample lists about 60,000 clones; 90% were seen once. Every patient was affected by relapse after autologous stem cell transplantation, while exposure to brentuximab vedotin was not uniform. Sequences were derived from peripheral blood mononuclear cells (PBMCs), sampled at baseline. Receptor source: a human donor with classical Hodgkin lymphoma.

The chain uses TRBV7-9 and TRBJ1-3; no definite D call. Trimming pared 4 bases from V and 7 bases from J, leaving 8 bases between. The germline gives CDR1 SEHNR, CDR2 FQNEAQ (reference sequence). This CDR3 comprises 12 residues. This CDR3 reads CASSSGRNTIYF. In nucleotides, the CDR3 is TGTGCCAGCAGCTCCGGACGTAACACCATATATTTT. The full variable domain, rest sourced from reference TRBV7-9 and TRBJ1-3, is DTGVSQNPRHKITKRGQNVTFRCDPISEHNRLYWYRQTLGQGPEFLTYFQNEAQLEKSRLLSDRFSAERPKGSFSTLEIQRTEQGDSAMYLCASSSGRNTIYFGEGSWLTVV.

This clone was seen only once. The V and J genes are TRBV6-1 and TRBJ1-5; D remains unclear. The germline gives CDR1 MNHNS, CDR2 SASEGT. This CDR3 has 12 residues. With 0 bases removed from V and 6 bases from J, the gap between germline ends came to 3 bases. Here the CDR3 DNA reads TGTGCCAGCAGTGAAGCCGCTCAGCCCCAGCATTTT. Translated, it gives CASSEAAQPQHF.

The V and J genes are TRBV14 and TRBJ1-4; D perhaps matches TRBD1 (5 bases). Trimming took off 2 bases at V and 5 bases at J, with 12 bases between the two ends. Germline CDR1 is SGHDN and CDR2 is FVKESK. This CDR3 comprises 15 residues. The CDR3 region has the DNA TGTGCCAGCAGCCAACGAAACAGGTTGAATGAAAAACTGTTTTTT. Its protein is CASSQRNRLNEKLFF.

The chain carries TRBV25-1 and TRBJ2-3; TRBD1 might be the D (6 bases). The CDR3 is made up of 13 amino acids. Between the trimmed V and J ends, which lost 6 bases and 5 bases, there was a span of 12 bases. CDR1 and CDR2 (germline): MGHDK, SYGVNS. CDR3 DNA sequence: TGTGCCAGCAGCCTAAACAGGGAAGATACGCAGTATTTT. Its protein is CASSLNREDTQYF.

V and J are TRBV7-2 and TRBJ2-1; 12 bases agree with TRBD2. J gave up 7 bases and V 1 base, and 2 bases lay outside the gene matches. The germline gives CDR1 SGHTA, CDR2 FQGNSA. This CDR3 region has 15 residues. CDR3 protein: CASSLDGLAGNEQFF. CDR3 in DNA: TGTGCCAGCAGCTTAGACGGACTAGCGGGGAATGAGCAGTTCTTC.

The gene calls are TRBV27 and TRBJ2-7, with D unresolved. The germline CDR1 and CDR2 sequences are MNHEY and SMNVEV (reference sequence). Trimming removed 4 bases at V and 3 bases at J, with 10 bases between. This CDR3 spans 13 amino acids. The CDR3 loop reads CASSYFLGYEQYF. DNA for the CDR3: TGTGCCAGCAGTTACTTTTTGGGCTACGAGCAGTACTTC.

The chain recombines TRBV28 with TRBJ2-7, with a possible D match to TRBD1 (6 bases). The ends were cut back, 6 bases at V and 3 bases at J, with 18 bases in the middle. Germline loops: CDR1 MDHEN, CDR2 SYDVKM. The CDR3 length is 15 residues. CDR3 amino acids: CASRGDGTNYYEQYF. The CDR3 region has the DNA TGTGCCAGCAGGGGGGACGGGACAAACTACTACGAGCAGTACTTC.

V usage is TRBV5-1 and J usage is TRBJ2-7; 12 bases match TRBD2. V lost 5 bases, J lost 6 bases, and 9 bases stayed unmatched. The CDR3 runs 15 residues. CDR1 and CDR2 (germline): SGHRS, YFSETQ. CDR3: CASSQRTSGDAEQYF. CDR3 sequence (DNA): TGCGCCAGCAGTCAGAGGACTAGCGGGGATGCCGAGCAGTACTTC.

This clone was seen a single time. The chain combines TRBV7-8 with TRBJ1-2, with TRBD1 identical over 7 bases. Germline assignment: CDR1 SGHVS and CDR2 FQNEAQ. V trimming: 1 base; J trimming: 2 bases; junction bases outside the gene matches: 1. The CDR3 spans 14 residues. The CDR3 DNA sequence: TGTGCCAGCAGCTTAGGGGACAGAAACTATGGCTACACCTTC. Protein product: CASSLGDRNYGYTF.

The chain has TRBV5-1 and TRBJ2-1, with a tentative D call TRBD1 (6 bases). The CDR3 totals 13 residues. Germline V CDR1 and CDR2: SGHRS, YFSETQ. Trimming removed 1 base from V and 8 bases from J, with 10 bases in between. For the CDR3, the DNA is TGCGCCAGCAGCTTGTATAAGGGGGATGAGCAGTTCTTC. Translation: CASSLYKGDEQFF. Complete variable domain (other parts from reference TRBV5-1 and TRBJ2-1): KAGVTQTPRYLIKTRGQQVTLSCSPISGHRSVSWYQQTPGQGLQFLFEYFSETQRNKGNFPGRFSGRQFSNSRSEMNVSTLELGDSALYLCASSLYKGDEQFFGPGTRLTVL.

V usage is TRBV5-4 and J usage is TRBJ1-1; a weak D match, TRBD1 (6 bases). Germline CDR1 SGHNT, CDR2 YYREEE (reference sequence). The CDR3 spans 17 residues. The V and J ends lost 3 bases and 1 base respectively, with 19 bases between them. As DNA, the CDR3 is TGTGCCAGCAGCTCGGGACAAAGGGCTCGGCAGAACACTGAAGCTTTCTTT. Protein: CASSSGQRARQNTEAFF.

The rearrangement joins TRBV5-3 to TRBJ1-1; D gene uncertain. TRBV5-3 is identified as an open reading frame with a role that is uncertain. V gave up 2 bases and J gave up 2 bases, with 13 bases separating them. The CDR3 length is 15 residues. In nucleotides, the CDR3 is TGTGCCAGAAGCTTAGAACAGCCCTCAAACACTGAAGCTTTCTTT. As protein: CARSLEQPSNTEAFF.

Turning to this clone: Additional DNA sequences in this sample encode the identical CDR3. This chain connects TRBV27 to TRBJ2-1; 12 nucleotides match TRBD2. Germline V gene sequence: CDR1 MNHEY, CDR2 SMNVEV (reference sequence). V was pared by 3 bases and J by 4 bases, with 1 base of the junction left unmatched. This CDR3 is 15 amino acids long. CDR3 DNA sequence: TGTGCCAGCAGTTTCGGACTAGCGGGATACAATGAGCAGTTCTTC. It encodes CASSFGLAGYNEQFF.

This chain links TRBV27 with TRBJ2-7; D is perhaps TRBD2 (5 bases). Germline V CDR1 and CDR2: MNHEY, SMNVEV (reference sequence). CDR3 length: 15 residues. Trimming removed 3 bases from V and 2 bases from J, with 14 bases in between. CDR3 bases: TGTGCCAGCAGTTTTCGGGGAGTATTAGCCTACGAGCAGTACTTC. Protein product: CASSFRGVLAYEQYF.

The chain combines TRBV5-1 with TRBJ1-6; D is unclear. V gave up 4 bases and J gave up 7 bases, with 27 bases separating them. Germline CDR1 is SGHRS and CDR2 is YFSETQ. The CDR3 totals 19 residues. CDR3 coding DNA: TGCGCCAGCAGCCCCGGGATCCGGCCCTCGGGGATACACAATTCACCCCTCCACTTT. Its protein product is CASSPGIRPSGIHNSPLHF.

The chain has TRBV10-2 and TRBJ2-2, with D unclear. The germline V gene encodes CDR1 WSHSY and CDR2 SAAADI. The length of the CDR3 is 12 residues. Trimming removed 6 bases at V and 5 bases at J, with 7 bases between. The DNA of the CDR3 is TGCGCCAGCAGCCATGGGACCGGGGAGCTGTTTTTT. Amino acids: CASSHGTGELFF.

This clone was counted once. The CDR3 region has the DNA TGTGCCAGCAGTTCGGGGAGTGCGGGTCCGTACGAGCAGTACTTC. Translated, it gives CASSSGSAGPYEQYF. This chain uses TRBV28 with TRBJ2-7, with D tentatively TRBD2 (5 bases). The CDR3 extends over 15 amino acids. The germline CDR1 and CDR2 sequences are MDHEN and SYDVKM. V was clipped by 4 bases and J by 4 bases, with 17 bases between them.

This clone was counted a single time. V usage is TRBV2 and J usage is TRBJ2-4; D is unresolved. The CDR3 extends over 17 amino acids. The V end was cut by 5 bases, the J end by 0 bases, with 17 bases between. Looked up from germline, CDR1 is SNHLY and CDR2 is FYNNEI. The DNA of the CDR3 is TGTGCCAGCAGTAGGGATTTCGGTAACCTAGCCAAAAACATTCAGTACTTC. This encodes CASSRDFGNLAKNIQYF.

The chain employs TRBV5-1 and TRBJ2-3; a possible D gene is TRBD2 (6 bases). The CDR3 contains 14 residues. The germline CDR1 and CDR2 sequences are SGHRS and YFSETQ. V gave up 0 bases and J gave up 3 bases, with 8 bases separating them. DNA of the CDR3: TGCGCCAGCAGCTTGGGGCGGGAAACAGATACGCAGTATTTT. Its protein product is CASSLGRETDTQYF. Together with reference TRBV5-1 and TRBJ2-3, the CDR3 gives the full variable domain: KAGVTQTPRYLIKTRGQQVTLSCSPISGHRSVSWYQQTPGQGLQFLFEYFSETQRNKGNFPGRFSGRQFSNSRSEMNVSTLELGDSALYLCASSLGRETDTQYFGPGTRLTVL.

Comments on this clone: The junction does not match germline at one end; this may be a read error. The chain links TRBV11-3 to TRBJ2-2; 10 bases line up with TRBD1. The CDR3 consists of 16 residues. CDR1 and CDR2 (germline): SGHNT, YENEEA. CDR3 DNA sequence: TGTGCCAGCAGTTTAGGACGGACAGGGGGCACCGGGGAGCTGTTTTTT. Protein: CASSLGRTGGTGELFF.

The chain is built from TRBV28 and TRBJ2-5, with 10 bases matching TRBD1. V lost 3 bases, J lost 4 bases, and 8 bases stayed unmatched. In germline, CDR1 is MDHEN, CDR2 SYDVKM. This CDR3 spans 16 amino acids. The CDR3 loop is CASSFLTGGAVETQYF. CDR3 bases: TGTGCCAGCAGTTTCCTGACAGGGGGCGCGGTAGAGACCCAGTACTTC.